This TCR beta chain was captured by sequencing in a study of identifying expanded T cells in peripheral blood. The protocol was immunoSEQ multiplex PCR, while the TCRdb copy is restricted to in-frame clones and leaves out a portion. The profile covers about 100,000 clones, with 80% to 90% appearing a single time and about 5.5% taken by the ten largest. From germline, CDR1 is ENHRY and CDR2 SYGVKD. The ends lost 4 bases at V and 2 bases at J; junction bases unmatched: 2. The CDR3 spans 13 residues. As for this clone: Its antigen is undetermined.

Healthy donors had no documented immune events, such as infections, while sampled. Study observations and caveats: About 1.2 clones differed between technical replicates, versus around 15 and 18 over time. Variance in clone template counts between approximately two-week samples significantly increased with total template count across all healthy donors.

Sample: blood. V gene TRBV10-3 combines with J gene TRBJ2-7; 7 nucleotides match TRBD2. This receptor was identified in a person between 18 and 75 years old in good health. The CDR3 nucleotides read TGTGCCATCAGTGTCGGGGGGACCTACGAGCAGTACTTC. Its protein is CAISVGGTYEQYF.